A selection of T cell receptor beta chains follows, all from one sample in a study of beta chain features in type 1 diabetes. TCRdb keeps only in-frame clones here, not all; method: immunoSEQ multiplex PCR. In the table there are about 280,000 clones, about 15% of which are singletons. The sample comprised naive CD4+ T cells from blood. These receptors were taken from a man younger than 35 with type 1 diabetes. Both conserved end residues are part of each CDR3. Each record gives: V gene, D gene, clone size, J gene, CDR3 protein, CDR3 DNA. The D gene is left open where the match is weak. Expanded clones get a size class; other rows say once, few or many, or leave the size out.

v_call: TRBV4-2
d_call: .
clone_size: few
j_call: TRBJ1-2
cdr3_aa: CASSQLTRDGYTF
cdr3_nt: TGTGCCAGCAGCCAACTTACCAGGGATGGCTACACCTTC

v_call: TRBV28
d_call: .
clone_size: few
j_call: TRBJ2-5
cdr3_aa: CASSLSDSGRYF
cdr3_nt: TGTGCCAGCAGTTTATCGGACTCCGGGAGGTACTTC

v_call: TRBV4-1
d_call: TRBD2
clone_size: .
j_call: TRBJ2-1
cdr3_aa: CASSQTSGLNEQFF
cdr3_nt: TGCGCCAGCAGCCAAACTAGCGGACTCAATGAGCAGTTCTTC

v_call: TRBV29-1
d_call: .
clone_size: few
j_call: TRBJ1-1
cdr3_aa: CSVGAPNTEAFF
cdr3_nt: TGCAGCGTTGGGGCACCGAACACTGAAGCTTTCTTT

v_call: TRBV7-2
d_call: .
clone_size: .
j_call: TRBJ1-1
cdr3_aa: CASSLAGTSNTEAFF
cdr3_nt: TGTGCCAGCAGCTTAGCGGGGACATCGAACACTGAAGCTTTCTTT

v_call: TRBV19
d_call: .
clone_size: .
j_call: TRBJ2-7
cdr3_aa: CASSIGGLYEQYF
cdr3_nt: TGTGCCAGTAGTATAGGTGGGCTCTACGAGCAGTACTTC

v_call: TRBV6-5
d_call: TRBD1
clone_size: .
j_call: TRBJ2-7
cdr3_aa: CASSYSSLGGPEQYF
cdr3_nt: TGTGCCAGCAGTTACTCCTCGTTAGGGGGCCCCGAGCAGTACTTC

v_call: TRBV4-1
d_call: TRBD2
clone_size: .
j_call: TRBJ2-3
cdr3_aa: CASSQEGLTSGSTDTQYF
cdr3_nt: TGCGCCAGCAGCCAAGAGGGCTTGACTAGCGGGAGCACAGATACGCAGTATTTT

v_call: TRBV9
d_call: TRBD2
clone_size: few
j_call: TRBJ2-1
cdr3_aa: CASSLKLAGGPDEQFF
cdr3_nt: TGTGCCAGCAGCCTGAAACTAGCGGGAGGGCCCGATGAGCAGTTCTTC

v_call: TRBV6-4
d_call: .
clone_size: few
j_call: TRBJ2-3
cdr3_aa: CASSATYSTDTQYF
cdr3_nt: TGTGCCAGCAGTGCGACTTATAGCACAGATACGCAGTATTTT

v_call: TRBV6-5
d_call: TRBD1
clone_size: .
j_call: TRBJ1-4
cdr3_aa: CASSYAQGREKLFF
cdr3_nt: TGTGCCAGCAGTTACGCACAGGGGAGGGAAAAACTGTTTTTT

v_call: TRBV28
d_call: TRBD2
clone_size: .
j_call: TRBJ2-1
cdr3_aa: CASIRSIAGGAEQFF
cdr3_nt: TGTGCCAGCATACGGTCCATAGCGGGAGGGGCTGAGCAGTTCTTC

v_call: TRBV18
d_call: .
clone_size: once
j_call: TRBJ2-2
cdr3_aa: CASSPPTRQNTGELFF
cdr3_nt: TGTGCCAGCTCACCACCCACGAGACAGAACACCGGGGAGCTGTTTTTT

v_call: TRBV28
d_call: .
clone_size: .
j_call: TRBJ2-5
cdr3_aa: CASSHRTVQETQYF
cdr3_nt: TGTGCCAGCAGTCACCGGACAGTACAAGAGACCCAGTACTTC